Following are 7 T cell receptor beta chains from one sample sequenced in a study of blood T cell repertoires in COVID-19 (TCRdb year 2020). Receptor amplification or capture employed the immunoSEQ multiplex PCR assay. TCRdb re-hosts the immuneACCESS table, in-frame sequences only. Its copies lack some clones; in the studies checked, an unresolved V gene accounts for under half of them, and the cause for the rest is not known. This sample is represented by approximately 210,000 clones; 70% to 90% of them were singletons. Jointly, the top ten make up about 9.9% of the sample. Sequencing was performed on peripheral blood. Receptor source: a man between 45 and 60 years old with COVID-19, enrolled during active disease.

The chain links TRBV28 to TRBJ1-2; D is perhaps TRBD1 (5 bases). In germline, CDR1 is MDHEN, CDR2 SYDVKM. CDR3 length equals 12 residues. V was shortened by 4 bases and J by 4 bases, with 7 bases between the two germline ends. CDR3 sequence reads: CASSSDSYGYTF. DNA of the CDR3: TGTGCCAGCAGTTCTGACAGCTATGGCTACACCTTC.

V and J are TRBV24-1 and TRBJ2-2; D remains ambiguous. The ends were cut back, 4 bases at V and 4 bases at J, with 18 bases in the middle. The CDR3 consists of 17 residues. CDR1 is KGHDR, CDR2 SFDVKD, per germline. CDR3 in amino acids: CATSDDSSSTFTGELFF. The CDR3 DNA follows: TGTGCCACCAGTGACGATTCCTCTAGTACTTTCACCGGGGAGCTGTTTTTT.

The genes are TRBV10-3 and TRBJ2-5, with 9 bases identical to TRBD1. The CDR3 spans 13 residues. Germline-derived CDR1 and CDR2 are ENHRY and SYGVKD. The V segment lost 4 bases and the J segment 5 bases; nucleotides outside the gene matches: 2. Written as DNA, the CDR3 is TGTGCCATCAGTGCGGACAGGGGCGAGACCCAGTACTTC. Translation gives CAISADRGETQYF.

Comments on this clone: One junction end does not reproduce the germline sequence, and a read error may be involved. The rearrangement uses TRBV7-2 and TRBJ2-1; D is tentatively TRBD1 or TRBD2 (6 bases each). This CDR3 has 15 residues. CDR1 and CDR2 from the germline V gene are SGHTA and FQGNSA. DNA for the CDR3: TGTGCCAGCACCTTAGGGGGGCTCAGGGTTAATGAGCAGTTCTTC. Translating it yields CASTLGGLRVNEQFF.

The chain is built from TRBV7-9 and TRBJ2-7; possibly TRBD2 for D (6 bases). Germline V gene data show CDR1 as SEHNR and CDR2 as FQNEAQ (reference sequence). CDR3 length: 13 amino acids. Trimming removed 1 base at V and 6 bases at J, with 10 bases between. This chain's CDR3 is CASSLEQEGEQYF. The CDR3 DNA is TGTGCCAGCAGCTTAGAGCAGGAGGGCGAGCAGTACTTC.

The chain recombines TRBV6-5 with TRBJ1-2; 9 bases line up with TRBD1. Germline CDR1 MNHEY, CDR2 SVGAGI. V was clipped by 6 bases and J by 6 bases; unmatched bases: 8. This CDR3 is built from 14 residues. CDR3 sequence (DNA): TGTGCCAGCAGCTTATCCGGGACAGGGAATGGCTACACCTTC. It yields the protein CASSLSGTGNGYTF.

V usage is TRBV10-1 and J usage is TRBJ2-3; 7 nucleotides line up with TRBD2. V was pared by 5 bases and J by 2 bases, with 7 bases of the junction left unmatched. CDR3 length: 15 residues. Germline assignment: CDR1 WNHNN and CDR2 SYGVQD (reference sequence). This chain's CDR3 is CASSLTGGLTDTQYF. Written as DNA, the CDR3 is TGCGCCAGCAGTTTGACGGGAGGACTCACAGATACGCAGTATTTT.